One and the same sample provided the 19 T cell receptor beta chains below, sequenced in a study of blood T cell repertoires in COVID-19 (dated by TCRdb to about 2020). The method was the immunoSEQ multiplex PCR assay. TCRdb stores this immuneACCESS table with in-frame sequences only. Part of the clones is absent; in the studies checked, under half of the shortfall reflects unresolved V genes, and no reason is known for the rest. Across this sample there are almost 85,000 clones, with approximately 82% seen only once. In total, the top ten clones hold around 39% of the sample. The sample consisted of peripheral blood. These receptors were obtained from a man at least 80 years old with active or convalescent COVID-19.

The V gene is TRBV5-1, the J gene TRBJ2-5, with TRBD1 matching 10 bases. The ends lost 3 bases at V and 2 bases at J; junction bases unmatched: 7. CDR1 and CDR2 (germline): SGHRS, YFSETQ. The CDR3 is made up of 16 amino acids. The DNA of the CDR3 is TGCGCCAGCAGCTACCGGGACAGGGGAGCTCAAGAGACCCAGTACTTC. Translating gives CASSYRDRGAQETQYF.

This chain uses TRBV6-2 or TRBV6-3 with TRBJ1-5; a possible D gene is TRBD1 (5 bases). Trimming shortened V by 6 bases and J by 0 bases, and 15 bases separated the two germline ends. From germline, CDR1 is MNHEY and CDR2 SVGEGT. The CDR3 has 16 amino acids. The CDR3 DNA follows: TGTGCCAGCAGCAAGCCCCCGACAGCTAGCAATCAGCCCCAGCATTTT. It translates to CASSKPPTASNQPQHF.

The genes are TRBV5-1 and TRBJ1-6, with 8 bases aligning to TRBD1. The CDR3 runs to 13 residues. In germline, CDR1 is SGHRS, CDR2 YFSETQ. Trimming at V came to 9 bases and at J to 4 bases, leaving 3 bases not matched to a gene. CDR3 sequence: CATRTGYNSPLHF. The CDR3 DNA is TGCGCCACCAGGACAGGGTATAATTCACCCCTCCACTTT.

The chain combines TRBV4-1 with TRBJ1-1, with D unclear. V was shortened by 1 base and J by 6 bases, with 15 bases between the two germline ends. The CDR3 length is 15 residues. Germline lookup yields CDR1 MGHRA and CDR2 YSYEKL. The CDR3 sequence is CASSQGYGRGAEAFF. The CDR3 DNA is TGCGCCAGCAGCCAAGGGTACGGGAGAGGCGCTGAAGCTTTCTTT.

This clone was seen more than once but under ten times. The chain is built from TRBV12-3 or TRBV12-4 and TRBJ1-2; perhaps TRBD1 as D (5 bases). The CDR3 is made up of 12 amino acids. Trimming left V 5 bases short and J 7 bases short, with 11 bases between. The CDR3 loop is CASSLREVGYTF. The CDR3 nucleotides read TGTGCCAGCAGTCTCAGGGAGGTTGGCTACACCTTC.

The rearrangement joins TRBV29-1 to TRBJ1-2; D is uncertain. Between the trimmed V and J ends, which lost 4 bases and 8 bases, there was a span of 14 bases. Per germline, CDR1 SQVTM and CDR2 ANQGSEA. This CDR3 comprises 12 residues. The CDR3 coding sequence is TGCAGCGTTGGGCGGTCCAATAGGGGCTACACCTTC. Its protein is CSVGRSNRGYTF.

V usage is TRBV29-1 and J usage is TRBJ1-6, with 10 nucleotides matching TRBD1. The V gene end was trimmed by 6 bases and the J gene end by 8 bases; junction bases not matched to a gene: 1. This CDR3 region has 12 residues. Per germline, CDR1 SQVTM and CDR2 ANQGSEA. CDR3 sequence (DNA): TGCAGCGTGGGGACAGGGGATTCACCCCTCCACTTT. Its translation is CSVGTGDSPLHF.

The chain recombines TRBV5-1 with TRBJ2-5; tentatively, D is TRBD1 (6 bases). Trimming took off 0 bases at V and 5 bases at J, with 14 bases between the two ends. CDR1 is SGHRS and CDR2 is YFSETQ in the germline V gene. CDR3 length: 15 amino acids. CDR3 region: CASSLVFTGSETQYF. The CDR3 region has the DNA TGCGCCAGCAGCTTGGTTTTTACAGGGAGCGAGACCCAGTACTTC.

The V call is TRBV7-9, the J call TRBJ2-3, with unresolved D. CDR1 is SEHNR, CDR2 FQNEAQ, per germline (reference sequence). This CDR3 has 16 amino acids. V gave up 5 bases and J gave up 1 base, with 16 bases separating them. The CDR3 loop is CASSLWRTYGTDTQYF. The DNA for the CDR3 is TGTGCCAGCAGCCTATGGAGAACTTATGGCACAGATACGCAGTATTTT.

The CDR3 protein is CASSRGLAETSTDTQYF. The CDR3 region has the DNA TGCGCCAGCAGCCGGGGACTAGCCGAAACTAGCACAGATACGCAGTATTTT. This sequence joins TRBV5-1 and TRBJ2-3, with 9 bases aligning to TRBD2. After removal of 4 bases from V and 0 bases from J, the junction contained 9 bases not matched to a gene. Germline V lookup: CDR1 SGHRS, CDR2 YFSETQ. The CDR3 runs 17 residues.

The genes are TRBV6-5 and TRBJ1-3; D is possibly TRBD1 (5 bases). CDR1 is MNHEY, CDR2 SVGAGI, per germline. With 6 bases removed from V and 0 bases from J, the gap between germline ends came to 12 bases. The CDR3 runs to 15 residues. Here the CDR3 DNA reads TGTGCCAGCAGACAACAGGTGTACTCTGGAAACACCATATATTTT. Translating it yields CASRQQVYSGNTIYF.

This clone was counted only a few times. The chain joins TRBV4-1 to TRBJ2-7, with 11 bases fitting TRBD2. Germline assignment: CDR1 MGHRA and CDR2 YSYEKL. This CDR3 spans 15 amino acids. J lost 1 base, V lost 3 bases, and 2 bases had no gene match. This CDR3 is CASSHLAGGSYEQYF. For the CDR3, the DNA is TGCGCCAGCAGCCACCTAGCGGGAGGTTCCTACGAGCAGTACTTC.

V is TRBV5-1 and J is TRBJ2-5; TRBD2 matches 12 bases. The V gene end was trimmed by 1 base and the J gene end by 2 bases; junction bases not matched to a gene: 6. Germline assignment: CDR1 SGHRS and CDR2 YFSETQ. There are 17 residues in the CDR3. Written as DNA, the CDR3 is TGCGCCAGCAGCTTGCCCTTAACTAGCGGGGGGCAAGAGACCCAGTACTTC. Its translation: CASSLPLTSGGQETQYF.

This clone was picked up a small number of times. V and J are TRBV27 and TRBJ2-1; 10 nucleotides agree with TRBD2. The CDR3 has 17 residues. Looked up from germline, CDR1 is MNHEY and CDR2 is SMNVEV (reference sequence). With 3 bases clipped from V and 1 base from J, the junction kept 6 bases outside the gene matches. The CDR3 loop is CASSFYGLAVSYNEQFF. In DNA form, the CDR3 reads TGTGCCAGCAGTTTTTACGGACTAGCGGTATCCTACAATGAGCAGTTCTTC.

The DNA for the CDR3 is TGCAGCGTTGAGGCTAGCGGGGGGTACAATGAGCAGTTCTTC. Translation gives CSVEASGGYNEQFF. This chain links TRBV29-1 with TRBJ2-1, with 11 bases lining up with TRBD2. The trim removed 3 bases at V and 4 bases at J, leaving 2 bases unmatched. The CDR3 runs 14 residues. CDR1 SQVTM and CDR2 ANQGSEA come from the germline V gene.

This clone was seen more than once but under ten times. The chain combines TRBV19 with TRBJ2-1; D perhaps matches TRBD1 (6 bases). Trimming cost V 5 bases and J 4 bases, with 12 bases left between them. Germline loops: CDR1 LNHDA, CDR2 SQIVND (reference sequence). The CDR3 consists of 14 residues. The CDR3 is CASSLQGIYNEQFF. The CDR3 nucleotides are TGTGCCAGTAGTCTACAGGGAATTTACAATGAGCAGTTCTTC.

The genes are TRBV24-1 and TRBJ1-2; unclear D gene. V was shortened by 6 bases and J by 7 bases, with 8 bases between the two germline ends. The CDR3 has 11 residues. Germline CDR1 and CDR2: KGHDR and SFDVKD. The CDR3 loop is CATSFLGGYTF. For the CDR3, the DNA is TGTGCCACCAGTTTTCTAGGTGGCTACACCTTC.

The V and J genes are TRBV3-1 (or the pseudogene TRBV3-2) and TRBJ1-5; D is perhaps TRBD1 (5 bases). This CDR3 contains 14 residues. Germline V gene lookup returns CDR1 LGHDT and CDR2 YNNKEL (reference sequence). The V and J ends lost 1 base and 4 bases respectively, with 8 bases between them. For the CDR3, the DNA is TGTGCCAGCAGCCAAGGGGCAGGGAATCAGCCCCAGCATTTT. Translating it yields CASSQGAGNQPQHF.

The chain employs TRBV10-1 and TRBJ2-1; D gene uncertain. In germline, CDR1 is WNHNN, CDR2 SYGVQD (reference sequence). V lost 2 bases to trimming and J lost 0 bases, with 8 bases between them. The CDR3 totals 15 residues. CDR3 DNA: TGCGCCAGCAGTGAGGCCCCTAGCTCCTACAATGAGCAGTTCTTC. The encoded protein is CASSEAPSSYNEQFF.